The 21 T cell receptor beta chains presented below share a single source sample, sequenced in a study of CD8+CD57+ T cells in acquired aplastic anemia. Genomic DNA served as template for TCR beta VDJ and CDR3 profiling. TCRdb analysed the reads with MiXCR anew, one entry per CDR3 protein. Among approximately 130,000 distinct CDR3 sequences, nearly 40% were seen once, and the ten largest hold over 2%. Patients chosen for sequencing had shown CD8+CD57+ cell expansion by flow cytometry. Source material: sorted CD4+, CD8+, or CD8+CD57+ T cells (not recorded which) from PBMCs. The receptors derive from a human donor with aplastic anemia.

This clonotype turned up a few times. The CDR3 DNA is TGTGCCACCAGTGCCACGACAGGGGGCTACACCTTC. It yields the protein CATSATTGGYTF. J is TRBJ1-2 and V is TRBV24-1, with 7 bases lining up with TRBD1. V lost 5 bases and J lost 8; bases outside the gene matches: 4. The CDR3 length is 12 residues. Germline lookup yields CDR1 KGHDR and CDR2 SFDVKD.

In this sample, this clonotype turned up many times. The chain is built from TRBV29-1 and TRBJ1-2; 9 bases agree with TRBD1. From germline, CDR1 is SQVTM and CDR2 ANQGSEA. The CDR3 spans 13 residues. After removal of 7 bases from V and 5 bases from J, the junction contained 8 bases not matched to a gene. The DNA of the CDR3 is TGCAGCGCAGTCCGACAGGGGGAATATGGCTACACCTTC. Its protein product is CSAVRQGEYGYTF.

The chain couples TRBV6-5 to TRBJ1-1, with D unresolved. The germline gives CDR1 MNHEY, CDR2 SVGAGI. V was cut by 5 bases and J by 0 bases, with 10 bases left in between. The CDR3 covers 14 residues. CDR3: CASSQTLMNTEAFF. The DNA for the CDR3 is TGTGCCAGCAGTCAGACACTCATGAACACTGAAGCTTTCTTT.

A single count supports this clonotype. Written as DNA, the CDR3 is TGCAGTGCTAGCGACAGGGGACATAATTCACCCCTCCACTTT. Translated: CSASDRGHNSPLHF. The rearrangement uses TRBV20-1 and TRBJ1-6; 8 positions match TRBD1. The CDR3 loop spans 14 amino acids. The germline CDR1 and CDR2 sequences are DFQATT and SNEGSKA (reference sequence). V lost 3 bases and J lost 5; bases outside the gene matches: 3.

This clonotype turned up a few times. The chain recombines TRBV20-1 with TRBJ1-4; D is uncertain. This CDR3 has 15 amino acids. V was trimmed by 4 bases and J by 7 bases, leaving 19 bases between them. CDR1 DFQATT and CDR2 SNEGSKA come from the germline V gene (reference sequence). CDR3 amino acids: CSATIPEDASEKLFF. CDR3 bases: TGCAGTGCTACCATACCTGAAGACGCGAGTGAAAAACTGTTTTTT.

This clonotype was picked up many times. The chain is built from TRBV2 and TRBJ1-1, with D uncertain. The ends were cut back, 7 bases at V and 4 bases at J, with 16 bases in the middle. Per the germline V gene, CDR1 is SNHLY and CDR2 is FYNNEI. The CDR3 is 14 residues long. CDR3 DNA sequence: TGTGCCAGCACTCCCCGGGGAGGCCCCACTGAAGCTTTCTTT. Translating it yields CASTPRGGPTEAFF.

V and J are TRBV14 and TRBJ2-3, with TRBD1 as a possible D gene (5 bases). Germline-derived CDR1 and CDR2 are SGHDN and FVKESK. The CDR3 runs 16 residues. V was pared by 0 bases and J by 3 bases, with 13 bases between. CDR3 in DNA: TGTGCCAGCAGCCAAGAAGCAGGGAAGGTGACAGATACGCAGTATTTT. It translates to CASSQEAGKVTDTQYF.

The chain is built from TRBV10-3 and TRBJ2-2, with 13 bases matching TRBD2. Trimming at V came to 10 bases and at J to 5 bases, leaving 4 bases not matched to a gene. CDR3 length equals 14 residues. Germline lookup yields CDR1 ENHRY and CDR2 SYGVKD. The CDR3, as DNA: TGTGCCACCCGGACTAGCGGGGGAACCGGGGAGCTGTTTTTT. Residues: CATRTSGGTGELFF.

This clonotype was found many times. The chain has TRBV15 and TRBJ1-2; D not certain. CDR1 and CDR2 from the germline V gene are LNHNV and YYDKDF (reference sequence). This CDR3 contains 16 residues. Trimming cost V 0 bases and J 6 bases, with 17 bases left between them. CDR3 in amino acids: CATSRDLSADGNGYTF. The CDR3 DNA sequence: TGTGCCACCAGCAGAGATTTAAGCGCGGATGGGAATGGCTACACCTTC. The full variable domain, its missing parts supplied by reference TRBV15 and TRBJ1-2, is DAMVIQNPRYQVTQFGKPVTLSCSQTLNHNVMYWYQQKSSQAPKLLFHYYDKDFNNEADTPDNFQSRRPNTSFCFLDIRSPGLGDTAMYLCATSRDLSADGNGYTFGSGTRLTVV.

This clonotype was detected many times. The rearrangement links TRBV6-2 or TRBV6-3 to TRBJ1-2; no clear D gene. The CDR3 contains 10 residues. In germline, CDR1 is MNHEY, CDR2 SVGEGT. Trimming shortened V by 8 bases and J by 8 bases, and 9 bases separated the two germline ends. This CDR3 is CASGTLGYTF. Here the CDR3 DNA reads TGTGCCAGCGGTACTCTCGGCTACACCTTC.

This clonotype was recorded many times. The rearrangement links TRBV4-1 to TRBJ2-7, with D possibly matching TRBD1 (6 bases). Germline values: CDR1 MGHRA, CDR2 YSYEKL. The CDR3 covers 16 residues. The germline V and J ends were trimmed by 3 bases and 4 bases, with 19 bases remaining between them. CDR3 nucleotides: TGCGCCAGCAGCCAGTGGACAGCGATAACGGGGTACGAGCAGTACTTC. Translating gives CASSQWTAITGYEQYF.

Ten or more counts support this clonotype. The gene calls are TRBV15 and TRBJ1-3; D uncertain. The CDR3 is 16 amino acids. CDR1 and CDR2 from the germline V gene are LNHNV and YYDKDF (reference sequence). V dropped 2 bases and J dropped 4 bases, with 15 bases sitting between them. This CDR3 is CATSRSPREAGNTIYF. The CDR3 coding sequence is TGTGCCACCAGCAGATCCCCCCGGGAGGCAGGAAACACCATATATTTT.

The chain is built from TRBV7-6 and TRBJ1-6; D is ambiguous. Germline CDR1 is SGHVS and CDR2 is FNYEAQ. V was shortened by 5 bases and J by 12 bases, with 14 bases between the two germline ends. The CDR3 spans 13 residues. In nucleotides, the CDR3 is TGTGCCAGCAGCAAAGATAAGTCTCTACCCCTCCACTTT. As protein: CASSKDKSLPLHF.

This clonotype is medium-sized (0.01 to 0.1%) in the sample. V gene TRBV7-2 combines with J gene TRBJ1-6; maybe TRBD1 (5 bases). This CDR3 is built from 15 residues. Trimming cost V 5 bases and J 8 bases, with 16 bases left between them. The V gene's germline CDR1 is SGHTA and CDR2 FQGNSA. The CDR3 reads CASSPGRDGYSPLHF. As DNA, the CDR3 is TGTGCCAGCAGCCCAGGGCGGGACGGATATTCACCCCTCCACTTT.

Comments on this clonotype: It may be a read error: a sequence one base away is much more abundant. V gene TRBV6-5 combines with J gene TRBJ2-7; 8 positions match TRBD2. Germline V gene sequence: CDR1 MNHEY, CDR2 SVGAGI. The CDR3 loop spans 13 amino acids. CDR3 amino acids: CASGYAGGLGQYF. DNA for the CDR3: TGTGCCAGCGGTTACGCGGGGGGCCTCGGGCAGTACTTC.

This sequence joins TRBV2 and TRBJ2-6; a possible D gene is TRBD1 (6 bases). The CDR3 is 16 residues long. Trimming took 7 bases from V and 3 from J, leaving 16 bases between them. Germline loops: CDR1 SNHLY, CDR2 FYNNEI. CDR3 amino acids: CASKRTASLGANVLTF. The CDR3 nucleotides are TGTGCCAGCAAAAGGACAGCCTCTCTTGGGGCCAACGTCCTGACTTTC.

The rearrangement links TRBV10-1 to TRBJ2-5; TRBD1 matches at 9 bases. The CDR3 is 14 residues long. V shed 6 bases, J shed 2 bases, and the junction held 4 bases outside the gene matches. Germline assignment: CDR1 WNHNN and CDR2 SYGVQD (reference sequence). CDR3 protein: CASRDRGKQETQYF. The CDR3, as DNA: TGCGCCAGCAGGGACAGGGGAAAGCAAGAGACCCAGTACTTC.

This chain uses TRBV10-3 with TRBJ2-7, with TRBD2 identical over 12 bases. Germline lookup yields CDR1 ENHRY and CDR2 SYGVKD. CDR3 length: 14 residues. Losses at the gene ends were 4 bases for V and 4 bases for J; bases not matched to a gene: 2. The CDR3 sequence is CAISGTSGAYEQYF. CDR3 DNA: TGTGCCATCAGTGGGACTAGCGGGGCGTACGAGCAGTACTTC.

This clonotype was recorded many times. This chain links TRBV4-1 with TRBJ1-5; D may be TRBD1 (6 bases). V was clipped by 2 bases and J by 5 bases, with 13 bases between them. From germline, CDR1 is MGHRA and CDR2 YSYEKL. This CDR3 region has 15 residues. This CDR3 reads CASSQSGQSDQPQHF. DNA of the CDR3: TGCGCCAGCAGCCAATCCGGACAGTCTGATCAGCCCCAGCATTTT.

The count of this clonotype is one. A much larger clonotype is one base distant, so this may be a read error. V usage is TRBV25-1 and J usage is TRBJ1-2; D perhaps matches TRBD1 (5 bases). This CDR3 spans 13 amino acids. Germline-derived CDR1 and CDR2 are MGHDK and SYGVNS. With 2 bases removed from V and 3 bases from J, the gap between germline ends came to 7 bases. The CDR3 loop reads CASSEGGDYGYTF. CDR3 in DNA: TGTGCCAGCAGTGAAGGGGGAGACTATGGCTACACCTTC.

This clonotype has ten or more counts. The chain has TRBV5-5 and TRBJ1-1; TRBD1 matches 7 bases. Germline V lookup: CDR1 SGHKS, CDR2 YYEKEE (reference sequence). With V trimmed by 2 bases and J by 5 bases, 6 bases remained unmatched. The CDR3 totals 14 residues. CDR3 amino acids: CASSLRQGRTEAFF. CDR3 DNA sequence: TGTGCCAGCAGCTTAAGACAGGGAAGGACTGAAGCTTTCTTT.